The TCR beta chain under discussion was sequenced for a study of T cell responses to AZD1222 COVID-19 vaccine. The study's findings and limits: Reports say nearly half of spike-specific TCRs go after unmutated variant regions.

The data were produced by immunoSEQ multiplex PCR, yet TCRdb's version contains in-frame clones alone and is incomplete. The repertoire has approximately 260,000 clones, roughly 93% of them found once; the top ten carry 0.55%. This clone was observed a single time. Its antigen is as yet unknown. The TCR was taken from an adult in good health. The material sequenced was peripheral blood, taken on day 0 of AZD1222 vaccination.

CDR3 residues: CASSLDRGSSPLHF. Written as DNA, the CDR3 is TGCGCCAGCAGCTTAGACAGGGGGAGTTCACCCCTCCACTTT. The chain carries TRBV5-1 and TRBJ1-6; 9 nucleotides align to TRBD1. CDR1 and CDR2 from the germline V gene are SGHRS and YFSETQ. The CDR3 length is 14 residues. The J segment lost 9 bases and the V segment lost 2 bases, leaving 3 bases of the junction unmatched.